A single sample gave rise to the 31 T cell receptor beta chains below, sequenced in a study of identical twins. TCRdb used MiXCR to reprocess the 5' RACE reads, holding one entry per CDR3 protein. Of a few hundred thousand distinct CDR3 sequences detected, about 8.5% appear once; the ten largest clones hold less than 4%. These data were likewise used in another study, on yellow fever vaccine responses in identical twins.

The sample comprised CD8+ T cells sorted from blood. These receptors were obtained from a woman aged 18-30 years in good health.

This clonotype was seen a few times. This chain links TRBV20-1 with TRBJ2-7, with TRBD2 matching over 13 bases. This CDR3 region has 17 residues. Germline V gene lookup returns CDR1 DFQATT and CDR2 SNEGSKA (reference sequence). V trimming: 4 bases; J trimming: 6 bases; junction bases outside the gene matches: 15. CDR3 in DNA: TGCAGTGCTAAAGGCGCGACTAGCGGGGGGTATACGGGCGAGCAGTACTTC. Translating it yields CSAKGATSGGYTGEQYF.

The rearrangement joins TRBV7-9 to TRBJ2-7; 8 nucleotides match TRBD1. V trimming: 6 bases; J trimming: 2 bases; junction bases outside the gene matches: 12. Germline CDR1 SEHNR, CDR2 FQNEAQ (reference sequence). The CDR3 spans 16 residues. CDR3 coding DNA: TGTGCCAGCAGTCCAAGTCAGGGGGCCGGGACCTACGAGCAGTACTTC. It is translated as CASSPSQGAGTYEQYF. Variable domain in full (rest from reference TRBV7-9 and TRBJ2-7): DTGVSQNPRHKITKRGQNVTFRCDPISEHNRLYWYRQTLGQGPEFLTYFQNEAQLEKSRLLSDRFSAERPKGSFSTLEIQRTEQGDSAMYLCASSPSQGAGTYEQYFGPGTRLTVT.

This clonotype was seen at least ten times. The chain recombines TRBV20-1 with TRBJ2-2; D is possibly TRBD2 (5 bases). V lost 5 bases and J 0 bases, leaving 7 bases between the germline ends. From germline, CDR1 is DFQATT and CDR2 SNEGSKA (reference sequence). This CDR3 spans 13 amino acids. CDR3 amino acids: CSAPGTNTGELFF. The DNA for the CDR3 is TGCAGTGCTCCGGGGACGAACACCGGGGAGCTGTTTTTT.

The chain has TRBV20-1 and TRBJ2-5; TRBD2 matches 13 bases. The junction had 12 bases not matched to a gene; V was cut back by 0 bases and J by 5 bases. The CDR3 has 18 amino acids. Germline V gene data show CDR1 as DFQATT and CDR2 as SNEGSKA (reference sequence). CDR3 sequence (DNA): TGCAGTGCTAGAGATTGGACTAGCGGGGGCCCCCTGAGGGAGACCCAGTACTTC. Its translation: CSARDWTSGGPLRETQYF.

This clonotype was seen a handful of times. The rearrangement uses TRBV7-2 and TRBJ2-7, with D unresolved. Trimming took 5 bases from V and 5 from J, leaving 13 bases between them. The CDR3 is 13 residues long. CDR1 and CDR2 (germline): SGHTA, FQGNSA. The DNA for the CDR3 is TGTGCCAGCAGCGTATGGATATGGGACGAGCAGTACTTC. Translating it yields CASSVWIWDEQYF.

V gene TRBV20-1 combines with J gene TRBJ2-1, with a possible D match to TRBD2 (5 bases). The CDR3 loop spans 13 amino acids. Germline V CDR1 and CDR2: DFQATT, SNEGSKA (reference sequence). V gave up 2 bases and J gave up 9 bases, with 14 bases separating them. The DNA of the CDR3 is TGCAGTGCTAGATTTGCGGCTAGCTTTGAGCAGTTCTTC. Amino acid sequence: CSARFAASFEQFF.

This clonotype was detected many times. The CDR3 is CASSLGTGILNPEQFF. The DNA for the CDR3 is TGTGCCAGCAGCTTAGGTACAGGGATCCTTAATCCTGAGCAGTTCTTC. This sequence joins TRBV11-2 and TRBJ2-1; perhaps TRBD1 as D (6 bases). Germline V gives CDR1 SGHAT, CDR2 FQNNGV. This CDR3 is 16 amino acids long. V was clipped by 1 base and J by 9 bases, with 19 bases between them.

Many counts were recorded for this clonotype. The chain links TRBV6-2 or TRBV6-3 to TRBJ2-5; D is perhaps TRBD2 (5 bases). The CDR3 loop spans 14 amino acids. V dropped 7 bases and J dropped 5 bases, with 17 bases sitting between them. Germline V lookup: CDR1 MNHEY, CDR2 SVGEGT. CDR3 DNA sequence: TGTGCCAGCATGGCTAGCTTCTTGGTGGAGACCCAGTACTTC. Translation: CASMASFLVETQYF.

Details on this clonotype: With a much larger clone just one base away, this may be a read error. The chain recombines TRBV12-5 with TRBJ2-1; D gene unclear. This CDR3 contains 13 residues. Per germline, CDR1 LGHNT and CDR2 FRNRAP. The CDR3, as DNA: TGTGCTAGTAGTTTGGTAAACGACAATGAGCAGTTCTTC. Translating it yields CASSLVNDNEQFF.

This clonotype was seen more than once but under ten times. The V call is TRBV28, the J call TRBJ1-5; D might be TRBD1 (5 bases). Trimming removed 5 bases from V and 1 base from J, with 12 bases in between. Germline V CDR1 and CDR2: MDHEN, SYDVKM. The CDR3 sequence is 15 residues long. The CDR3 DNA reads TGTGCCAGCAGTAAACAGGAGATGAGCAATCAGCCCCAGCATTTT. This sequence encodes CASSKQEMSNQPQHF.

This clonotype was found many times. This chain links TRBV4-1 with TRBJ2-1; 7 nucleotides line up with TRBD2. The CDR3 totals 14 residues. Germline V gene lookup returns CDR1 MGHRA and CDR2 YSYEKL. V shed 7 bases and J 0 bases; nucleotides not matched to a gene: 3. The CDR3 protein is CASTSGGSYNEQFF. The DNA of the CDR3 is TGCGCCAGCACTTCGGGGGGCTCCTACAATGAGCAGTTCTTC.

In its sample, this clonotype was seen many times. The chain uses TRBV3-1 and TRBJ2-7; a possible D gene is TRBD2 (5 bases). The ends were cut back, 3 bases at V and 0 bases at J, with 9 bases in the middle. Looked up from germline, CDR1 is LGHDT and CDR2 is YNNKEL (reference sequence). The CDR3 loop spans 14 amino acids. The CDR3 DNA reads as TGTGCCAGCAGCCACGGACTGAACTCCTACGAGCAGTACTTC. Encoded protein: CASSHGLNSYEQYF.

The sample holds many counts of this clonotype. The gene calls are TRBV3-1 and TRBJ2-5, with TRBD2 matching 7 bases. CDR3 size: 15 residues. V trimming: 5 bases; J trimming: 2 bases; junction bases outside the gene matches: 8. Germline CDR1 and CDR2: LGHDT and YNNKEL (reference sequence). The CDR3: CASSFQRGRQETQYF. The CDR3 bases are TGTGCCAGCAGCTTTCAGCGGGGACGTCAAGAGACCCAGTACTTC.

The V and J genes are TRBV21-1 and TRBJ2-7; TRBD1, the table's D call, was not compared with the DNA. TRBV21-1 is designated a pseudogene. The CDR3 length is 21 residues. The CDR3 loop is CASSKGCLEGQKRLVNYEQYF. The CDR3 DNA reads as TGTGCCAGCAGCAAAGGATGTTTAGAAGGACAGAAGAGATTAGTCAACTACGAGCAGTACTTC.

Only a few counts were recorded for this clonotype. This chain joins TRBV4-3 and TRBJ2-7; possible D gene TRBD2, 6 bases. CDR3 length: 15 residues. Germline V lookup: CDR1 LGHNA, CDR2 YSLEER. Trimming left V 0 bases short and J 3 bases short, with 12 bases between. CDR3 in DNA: TGCGCCAGCAGCCAAGATCGCGGGATCCTCTACGAGCAGTACTTC. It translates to CASSQDRGILYEQYF.

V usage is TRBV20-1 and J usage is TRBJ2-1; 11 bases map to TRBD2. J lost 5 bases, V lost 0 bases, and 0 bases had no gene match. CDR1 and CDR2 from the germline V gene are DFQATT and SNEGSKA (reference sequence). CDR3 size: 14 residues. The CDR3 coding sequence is TGCAGTGCTAGAGAGGGACTAGCGGACAATGAGCAGTTCTTC. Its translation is CSAREGLADNEQFF.

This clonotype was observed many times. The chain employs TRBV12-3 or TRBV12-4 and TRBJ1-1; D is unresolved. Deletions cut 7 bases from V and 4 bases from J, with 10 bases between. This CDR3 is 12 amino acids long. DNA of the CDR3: TGTGCCAGCACCGGGCCCTTCACTGAAGCTTTCTTT. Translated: CASTGPFTEAFF.

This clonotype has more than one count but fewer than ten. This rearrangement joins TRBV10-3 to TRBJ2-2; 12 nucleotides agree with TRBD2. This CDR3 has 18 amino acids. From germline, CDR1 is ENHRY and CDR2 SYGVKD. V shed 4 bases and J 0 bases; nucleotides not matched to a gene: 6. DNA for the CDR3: TGTGCCATCAGTGTACCTAGCGGGAGGGCCGCGAACACCGGGGAGCTGTTTTTT. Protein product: CAISVPSGRAANTGELFF.

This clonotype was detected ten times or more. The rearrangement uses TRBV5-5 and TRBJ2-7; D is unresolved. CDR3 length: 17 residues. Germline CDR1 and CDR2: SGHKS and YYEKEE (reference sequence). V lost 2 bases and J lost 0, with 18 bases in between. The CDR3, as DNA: TGTGCCAGCAGCTTCGATCCTAACAGTCCTAGCTCCTACGAGCAGTACTTC. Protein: CASSFDPNSPSSYEQYF.

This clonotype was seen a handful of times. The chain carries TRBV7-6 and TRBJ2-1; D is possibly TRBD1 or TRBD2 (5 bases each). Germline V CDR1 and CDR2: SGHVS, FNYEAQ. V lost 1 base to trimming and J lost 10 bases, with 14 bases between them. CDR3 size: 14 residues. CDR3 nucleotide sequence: TGTGCCAGCAGCTTAGGTTATGGGGGTGGGGAGCAGTTCTTC. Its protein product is CASSLGYGGGEQFF.

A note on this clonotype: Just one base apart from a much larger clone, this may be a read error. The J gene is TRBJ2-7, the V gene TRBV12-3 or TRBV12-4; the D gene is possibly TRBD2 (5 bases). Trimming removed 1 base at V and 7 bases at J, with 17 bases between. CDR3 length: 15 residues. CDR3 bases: TGTGCCAGCAGTTTAGAGTTCGGAGGCCACTTGGAGCAGTACTTC. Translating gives CASSLEFGGHLEQYF.

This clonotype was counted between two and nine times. The CDR3 DNA reads as TGCGCCAGCAGCTTGGACGGGGGGCAGGGTGAAGCTTTCTTT. Protein product: CASSLDGGQGEAFF. The V and J genes are TRBV5-1 and TRBJ1-1, with D perhaps TRBD1 (6 bases). This CDR3 contains 14 residues. V was shortened by 0 bases and J by 7 bases, with 13 bases between the two germline ends. Germline V gene data show CDR1 as SGHRS and CDR2 as YFSETQ.

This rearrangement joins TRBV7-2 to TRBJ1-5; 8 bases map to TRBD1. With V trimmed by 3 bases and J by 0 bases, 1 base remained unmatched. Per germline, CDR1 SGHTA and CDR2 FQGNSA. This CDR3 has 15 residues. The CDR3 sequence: CASSLTGVSNQPQHF. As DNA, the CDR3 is TGTGCCAGCAGCTTGACAGGGGTTAGCAATCAGCCCCAGCATTTT.

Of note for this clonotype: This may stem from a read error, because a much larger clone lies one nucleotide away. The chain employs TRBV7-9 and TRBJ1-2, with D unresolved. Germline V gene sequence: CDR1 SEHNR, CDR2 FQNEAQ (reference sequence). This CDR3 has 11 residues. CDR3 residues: CASGEDYCYTF. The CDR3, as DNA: TGTGCCAGCGGGGAGGACTATTGCTACACCTTC.

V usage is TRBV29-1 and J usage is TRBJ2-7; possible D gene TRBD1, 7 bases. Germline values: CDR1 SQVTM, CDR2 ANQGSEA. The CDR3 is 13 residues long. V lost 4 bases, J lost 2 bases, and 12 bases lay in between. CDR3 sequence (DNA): TGCAGCGTTGGACCCAGGGGGGCCTACGAGCAGTACTTC. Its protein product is CSVGPRGAYEQYF.

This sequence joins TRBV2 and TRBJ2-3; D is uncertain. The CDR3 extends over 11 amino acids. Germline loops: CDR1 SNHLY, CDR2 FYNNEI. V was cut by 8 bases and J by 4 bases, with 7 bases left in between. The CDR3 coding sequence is TGTGCCAGCCTTGGAGCAGATACGCAGTATTTT. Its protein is CASLGADTQYF.

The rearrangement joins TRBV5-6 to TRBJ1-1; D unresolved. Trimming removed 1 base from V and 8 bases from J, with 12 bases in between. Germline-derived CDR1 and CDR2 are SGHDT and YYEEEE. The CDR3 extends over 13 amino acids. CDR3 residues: CASSLMGSGEAFF. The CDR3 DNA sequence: TGTGCCAGCAGCTTGATGGGGTCTGGAGAAGCTTTCTTT.

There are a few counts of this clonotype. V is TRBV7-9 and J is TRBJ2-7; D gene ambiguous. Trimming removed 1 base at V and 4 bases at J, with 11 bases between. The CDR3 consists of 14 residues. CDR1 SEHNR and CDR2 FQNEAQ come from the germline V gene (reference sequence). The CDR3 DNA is TGTGCCAGCAGCTTAGGAGATCTCCCATACGAGCAGTACTTC. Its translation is CASSLGDLPYEQYF.

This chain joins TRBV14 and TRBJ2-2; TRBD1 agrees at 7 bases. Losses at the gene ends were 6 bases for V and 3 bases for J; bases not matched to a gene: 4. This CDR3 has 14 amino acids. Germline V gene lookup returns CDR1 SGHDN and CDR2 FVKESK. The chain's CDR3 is CASSQGVYTGELFF. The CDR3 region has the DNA TGTGCCAGCAGTCAGGGGGTTTACACCGGGGAGCTGTTTTTT.

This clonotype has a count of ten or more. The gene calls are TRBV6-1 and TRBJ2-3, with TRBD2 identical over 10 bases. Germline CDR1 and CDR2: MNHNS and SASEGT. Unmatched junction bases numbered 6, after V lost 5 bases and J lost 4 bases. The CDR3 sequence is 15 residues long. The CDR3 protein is CASSRLAGEADTQYF. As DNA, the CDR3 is TGTGCCAGCAGTCGTCTAGCGGGAGAAGCAGATACGCAGTATTTT.

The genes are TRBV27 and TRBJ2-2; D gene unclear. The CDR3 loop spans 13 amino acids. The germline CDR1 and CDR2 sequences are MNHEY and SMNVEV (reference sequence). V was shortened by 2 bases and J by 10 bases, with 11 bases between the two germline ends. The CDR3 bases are TGTGCCAGCAGTTTAGGACCCTCGGTGGAGCTGTTTTTT. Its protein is CASSLGPSVELFF.